These T cell receptor beta chains were read from a single sample in a study of CD8 T cells in Susac syndrome. One entry per CDR3 protein results from TCRdb running MiXCR on the immunoSEQ multiplex PCR reads. The table shows some 120,000 distinct CDR3 sequences, with nearly 95% occurring only once. What was sequenced was CD4+ T cells from PBMCs. Every receptor here comes from a human donor in good health. Both conserved end residues are part of each CDR3. D genes are given only for firm matches. Not every row has a clone size; where given, it reads once, few, many or a size class.

TRBJ2-5,-,-,TRBV29-1,14,TGCAGCGCCGCCGGTGGTCAGCACCAAGAGACCCAGTACTTC,CSAAGGQHQETQYF
TRBJ2-1,-,TRBD2,TRBV5-1,15,TGCGCCAGCAGGACTAGCGGGAGGAGGGACAATGAGCAGTTCTTC,CASRTSGRRDNEQFF
TRBJ1-3,-,-,TRBV7-2,15,TGTGCCAGCAGCACTCCCGGGGGTGGTGGAAACACCATATATTTT,CASSTPGGGGNTIYF
TRBJ2-5,-,TRBD1,TRBV5-6,15,TGTGCCAGCAGCTTAGGGCCGGGACAGACAGAGACCCAGTACTTC,CASSLGPGQTETQYF
TRBJ2-1,-,-,TRBV29-1,13,TGCAGTGCGGTGGGGCACCCAGGCGGTGAGCAGTTCTTC,CSAVGHPGGEQFF
TRBJ2-7,-,-,TRBV4-1,13,TGCGCCAGCAGCCAAGACCGGATCTACGAGCAGTACTTC,CASSQDRIYEQYF
TRBJ2-7,-,TRBD2,TRBV5-1,15,TGCGCCAGCAGCCCACTAGCGGGACGTCTACACGAGCAGTACTTC,CASSPLAGRLHEQYF
TRBJ2-7,once,TRBD1,TRBV30,14,TGTGCCTGGAGTGCGGACAGGAGCTCCTACGAGCAGTACTTC,CAWSADRSSYEQYF
TRBJ2-7,-,-,TRBV14,15,TGTGCCAGCAGCCAAGGGGTGACCTTATCCTACGAGCAGTACTTC,CASSQGVTLSYEQYF
TRBJ2-4,-,-,TRBV28,16,TGTGCCAGCAGTTCCACAGGTGGAGTAGCCAAAAACATTCAGTACTTC,CASSSTGGVAKNIQYF
TRBJ2-4,-,TRBD2,TRBV27,18,TGTGCCAGCAGTTCGACCCTAGCGGGAGGGCTCGCCAAAAACATTCAGTACTTC,CASSSTLAGGLAKNIQYF
TRBJ2-7,few,TRBD2,TRBV3-1,13,TGTGCCAGCTATGATAGCGGGACCTACGAGCAGTACTTC,CASYDSGTYEQYF
TRBJ2-7,-,-,TRBV11-1,14,TGTGCCAGCAGCCACGGACAGCCCCTCTACGAGCAGTACTTC,CASSHGQPLYEQYF
TRBJ2-7,-,-,TRBV7-2,13,TGTGCCAGCAGCTTAGCCAGGGCCTACGAGCAGTACTTC,CASSLARAYEQYF
TRBJ2-1,-,-,TRBV5-1,14,TGCGCCAGCAGCTTGGATTCGCAGGGAATTGAGCAGTTCTTC,CASSLDSQGIEQFF
TRBJ2-7,-,-,TRBV20-1,13,TGCAGTGCCCAGGGTATCACTTCCTACGAGCAGTACTTC,CSAQGITSYEQYF
TRBJ1-2,-,-,TRBV27,13,TGTGCCAGCAGATATTCGGTGAACTATGGCTACACCTTC,CASRYSVNYGYTF
TRBJ2-5,-,-,TRBV9,14,TGTGCCAGCAGCGCTACTCTCTGGGCGGAGACCCAGTACTTC,CASSATLWAETQYF
TRBJ2-1,-,-,TRBV19,13,TGTGCCAGTAGTATAGAACGAGGGAATGAGCAGTTCTTC,CASSIERGNEQFF
TRBJ1-1,-,TRBD1,TRBV12-3/TRBV12-4,15,TGTGCCAGCAGTTTAGCGGGACAGGGGATCACTGAAGCTTTCTTT,CASSLAGQGITEAFF
TRBJ2-2,-,-,TRBV9,14,TGTGCCAGCAGCGCGGGAGATCGGACCGGGGAGCTGTTTTTT,CASSAGDRTGELFF
TRBJ2-2,-,-,TRBV14,13,TGTGCCAGCAGCCAAAGGTGGACCGGGGAGCTGTTTTTT,CASSQRWTGELFF
TRBJ1-2,-,-,TRBV10-3,13,TGTGCCATCAGTGAAGGGGAAAACTATGGCTACACCTTC,CAISEGENYGYTF
TRBJ2-3,-,-,TRBV2,11,TGTGCCAGCAGTGATAGCCCGCTCCAGTATTTT,CASSDSPLQYF
TRBJ2-3,-,TRBD1,TRBV9,17,TGTGCCAGCAGCCCGACAGGGAATCTTATCGTGACAGATACGCAGTATTTT,CASSPTGNLIVTDTQYF
TRBJ2-6,-,-,TRBV15,16,TGTGCCACCAGCAGAGACGTAGGCACTGGGGCCAACGTCCTGACTTTC,CATSRDVGTGANVLTF
TRBJ2-7,-,-,TRBV4-2,16,TGTGCCAGCAGCCAACCCAGGTCCAGGGACGCCTACGAGCAGTACTTC,CASSQPRSRDAYEQYF
TRBJ2-3,once,TRBD2,TRBV10-3,13,TGTGCCATCAACAGCGGGAGTCGGGATACGCAGTATTTT,CAINSGSRDTQYF
TRBJ1-1,-,-,TRBV29-1,13,TGCAGCGTTGCCCGGGACATCGGCACTGAAGCTTTCTTT,CSVARDIGTEAFF
TRBJ2-1,-,-,TRBV18,16,TGTGCCAGCTCACCCGACAGAGAAGAAGGTCACAATGAGCAGTTCTTC,CASSPDREEGHNEQFF
TRBJ2-1,-,-,TRBV2,11,TGTGCCAGCAGTGACTTCGGTGAGCAGTTCTTC,CASSDFGEQFF
TRBJ1-1,-,-,TRBV7-2,14,TGTGCCAGCAGCTTCAGGGTCACGAACACTGAAGCTTTCTTT,CASSFRVTNTEAFF
TRBJ2-3,-,-,TRBV10-3,13,TGTGCCATCAGTGAGTCAGAGACAGATACGCAGTATTTT,CAISESETDTQYF
TRBJ2-7,-,TRBD2,TRBV20-1,14,TGCAGTGCTTTTAGCGGGGGTAGCTCCTACGAGCAGTACTTC,CSAFSGGSSYEQYF
TRBJ1-3,-,TRBD1,TRBV7-2,16,TGTGCCAGCAGCTTAGCGTCAGGGGGCTCTGGAAACACCATATATTTT,CASSLASGGSGNTIYF
TRBJ2-1,-,-,TRBV3-1,13,TGTGCCAGCAAAAGGGGGACCGGGACTCCGCAGTTCTTC,CASKRGTGTPQFF
TRBJ2-5,-,-,TRBV12-3/TRBV12-4,16,TGTGCCAGCGGGAGCCGGGTAGCCAAAACCCAAGAGACCCAGTACTTC,CASGSRVAKTQETQYF
TRBJ2-5,-,TRBD1,TRBV5-1,14,TGCGCCAGCAGCGGAACAGGGGCGCAAGAGACCCAGTACTTC,CASSGTGAQETQYF
TRBJ2-2,-,-,TRBV29-1,13,TGCAGCACTGGATGGGGCAGCACCGGGGAGCTGTTTTTT,CSTGWGSTGELFF
TRBJ1-3,-,-,TRBV18,14,TGTGCCAGCTCACCGACCGGGGCACAAGACACCATATATTTT,CASSPTGAQDTIYF
TRBJ1-1,-,-,TRBV18,14,TGTGCCAGCTCACCCATTGGACCGAAGACTGAAGCTTTCTTT,CASSPIGPKTEAFF
TRBJ2-1,-,TRBD2,TRBV3-1,15,TGTGCCAGCAGTCACACTAGCGGGAGTAGTAATGAGCAGTTCTTC,CASSHTSGSSNEQFF
TRBJ2-7,-,-,TRBV5-1,14,TGCGCCAGCACTGGGGACGGGGTCTCCTACGAGCAGTACTTC,CASTGDGVSYEQYF
TRBJ1-3,-,-,TRBV29-1,12,TGCAGCGTTGCTACCCCGGGGAACACCATATATTTT,CSVATPGNTIYF
TRBJ2-5,-,TRBD2,TRBV28,16,TGTGCCAGCAGCGTACCCCCGGGGGGGCAGTGGGAGACCCAGTACTTC,CASSVPPGGQWETQYF
TRBJ2-7,-,-,TRBV28,14,TGTGCCAGCAGTTTCATCCTGGACACCTACGAGCAGTACTTC,CASSFILDTYEQYF
TRBJ2-6,-,-,TRBV30,19,TGTGCCTGGAGTCCGGGGACGTTCTTTCTAACCTCTGGGGCCAACGTCCTGACTTTC,CAWSPGTFFLTSGANVLTF
TRBJ1-5,-,-,TRBV4-1,16,TGCGCCAGCAGCCAAGGGCAAGGGGGTAGCAATCAGCCCCAGCATTTT,CASSQGQGGSNQPQHF
TRBJ2-5,-,-,TRBV7-9,11,TGTGCCAGCAGCTCTAAAGAGACCCAGTACTTC,CASSSKETQYF
TRBJ2-7,once,-,TRBV3-1,13,TGTGCCAGCAGCGCGGGGTACTCCTACGAGCAGTACTTC,CASSAGYSYEQYF
TRBJ1-2,-,-,TRBV15,13,TGTGCCACCAGCAGGCCCACCCCCTATGGCTACACCTTC,CATSRPTPYGYTF
TRBJ2-4,-,-,TRBV28,15,TGTGCCAGCAGTTTAAGGACAGCGAACTCCAACATTCAGTACTTC,CASSLRTANSNIQYF
TRBJ1-3,-,-,TRBV7-9,14,TGTGCCAGCAGCCTTGCGACATCTGGAAACACCATATATTTT,CASSLATSGNTIYF
TRBJ2-7,-,TRBD2,TRBV28,14,TGTGCCAGCACCCCCAGCGGGAGCTCCTACGAGCAGTACTTC,CASTPSGSSYEQYF
TRBJ1-1,-,-,TRBV3-1,15,TGTGCCAGCAGCCAAGTCTCAGGGGTAGTCGCTGAAGCTTTCTTT,CASSQVSGVVAEAFF
TRBJ2-1,-,-,TRBV3-1,15,TGTGCCAGCAGCCCACAGGTAGCGAATTACAATGAGCAGTTCTTC,CASSPQVANYNEQFF
TRBJ2-1,-,-,TRBV29-1,15,TGCAGCGTTGTATCGGGGGCACAGTCGGTGACTGAGCAGTTCTTC,CSVVSGAQSVTEQFF